This is a list of T cell receptor beta chains from one sample in a study of T-cell reconstitution after alpha-beta-depleted transplantation in children. TCRdb passed the PCR reads through MiXCR, listing each CDR3 protein once. The sample carries approximately 520,000 distinct CDR3 sequences, 32% recorded once. This specimen was PBMCs from the stem cell graft donor, taken from the stem cell graft. These receptors were taken from a human donor who donated a stem cell graft to a child with aplastic anemia. CDR3s include the opening cysteine and the closing phenylalanine or tryptophan.

CDR3 length | J gene | V gene | CDR3 protein
17 | TRBJ2-1 | TRBV11-2 | CASSLYAGTSGGNEQFF
15 | TRBJ2-3 | TRBV5-6 | CASSTGLAGADTQYF
14 | TRBJ2-7 | TRBV20-1 | CSATPSGSPKGQYF
18 | TRBJ2-1 | TRBV11-2 | CASSLGTFSGRARNEQFF
15 | TRBJ2-1 | TRBV14 | CASSQDLRERNEQFF
20 | TRBJ2-4 | TRBV12-3/TRBV12-4 | CASSLGTGTDRLLAKNIQYF
15 | TRBJ2-6 | TRBV30 | CAWTPGITGANVLTF
14 | TRBJ2-7 | TRBV7-9 | CASSLTREGNEQYF
13 | TRBJ1-4 | TRBV7-2 | CASRVGTNEKLFF
14 | TRBJ1-2 | TRBV7-6 | CASSLGAGPYGYTF
16 | TRBJ2-2 | TRBV5-5 | CASSLEGFTNTGELFF
12 | TRBJ2-7 | TRBV29-1 | CSVDEGAYEQYF
13 | TRBJ1-1 | TRBV30 | CAWSRQDTGEAFF
10 | TRBJ1-2 | TRBV12-3/TRBV12-4 | CASGRGGYTF
13 | TRBJ2-3 | TRBV7-2 | CASSLEGRYTQYF
16 | TRBJ2-3 | TRBV7-2 | CASSLSAGLLGGTQYF
12 | TRBJ2-1 | TRBV20-1 | CSATAVLNEQFF
21 | TRBJ2-1 | TRBV12-3/TRBV12-4 | CASSSEPGLAGSKASYNEQFF
12 | TRBJ1-2 | TRBV30 | CAWTLGTLGYTF
16 | TRBJ2-3 | TRBV20-1 | CSALRSRATSTDTQYF
14 | TRBJ2-1 | TRBV10-2 | CASSGLAGYNEQFF
17 | TRBJ1-5 | TRBV28 | CASSSPAGGATYQPQHF
15 | TRBJ2-1 | TRBV27 | CASSLSPRSWDEQFF